This section outlines one T cell receptor (beta chain) sequence together with its context. The antigen remains undetermined. This sample is part of a study of T cell repertoires in ileal Crohn's disease. The study's findings and limits: All patients with clonality above 26.8% had endoscopic recurrence. Active smokers at surgery had more clonal expansions than non-smokers.

CDR1 LNHDA and CDR2 SQIVND come from the germline V gene (reference sequence). CDR3 size: 16 residues. V lost 0 bases to trimming and J lost 4 bases; unmatched junction nucleotides: 7. TCRdb's copy holds only in-frame clones and misses some; the assay was immunoSEQ multiplex PCR. The data contain about 15,000 clones, about 82% of them singletons. This sequence was found in an adult with Crohn's disease. The sequenced sample was ileal tissue. The chain employs TRBV19 and TRBJ2-7; 9 nucleotides align to TRBD1. Here the CDR3 DNA reads TGTGCCAGTAGTATAGAGGCGACAGGGGGTAAGTACGAGCAGTACTTC. It yields the protein CASSIEATGGKYEQYF.